This TCR beta chain comes out of a study of regulatory T cells in long-lasting Graves disease. The authors built TCR beta libraries using iRepertoire HTBI primers and Arm-PCR of CDR3 regions. The authors' processing: Spanning all samples, the identified segments comprised roughly 66 TRBV and about 15 TRBJ. TCRdb used MiXCR to reprocess the multiplex PCR reads, holding one entry per CDR3 protein. In this record, the V and J calls reflect TCRdb's handling and not the investigators' own analysis. The table has 400,000 to 550,000 distinct CDR3 sequences, 15% to 20% seen once. This clonotype was recorded at least ten times. The time point denotes: newly diagnosed GD, antithyroid drugs for less than 3 months. Scientists built the TCR library using RNA that was extracted from PBMCs. These data also featured in a second study, about T cells in Graves' hyperthyroidism and ophthalmopathy.

The TCR comes from a woman between 18 and 29 years old with Graves disease. Sequenced here: peripheral blood mononuclear cells (PBMCs), sampled at new diagnosis, from a patient treated with antithyroid drugs.

CDR3 protein: CASRAPGRDTEAFF. CDR3 DNA sequence: TGTGCCAGCAGAGCTCCGGGCAGGGACACTGAAGCTTTCTTT. The chain couples TRBV27 to TRBJ1-1, with D possibly TRBD1 on 5 matching bases. V was pared by 6 bases and J by 3 bases, with 14 bases between. CDR1 and CDR2 from the germline V gene are MNHEY and SMNVEV (reference sequence). The CDR3 is 14 amino acids.